This TCR beta chain was recovered during a study of T cell responses to AZD1222 COVID-19 vaccine. Trimming cost V 4 bases and J 1 base; bases outside gene matches: 3. There are 14 residues in the CDR3. Germline CDR1 SGHNT, CDR2 YYREEE (reference sequence). Here immunoSEQ multiplex PCR was the method, and the copy in TCRdb shows in-frame clones only, minus some. The data show roughly 160,000 clones, approximately 88% seen once. The clonotype comes from an adult who received the AZD1222 COVID-19 vaccine. The chain uses TRBV5-4 and TRBJ1-1; 8 positions agree with TRBD1. The sequencing here drew on peripheral blood, taken 28 days after the second AZD1222 dose. CDR3 protein: CASSETGANTEAFF. The CDR3 DNA is TGTGCCAGCAGCGAGACAGGGGCGAACACTGAAGCTTTCTTT.